The present T cell receptor (beta chain) was sequenced within a study of graft-versus-host responses after intestinal transplantation. TCRdb's copy holds only in-frame clones and misses some; the assay was immunoSEQ multiplex PCR. Among over 75,000 clones listed, roughly 82% were seen once. The origin of this receptor is a human patient who received an intestinal transplant, so some T cells may come from the graft donor. The material was PBMCs, obtained 255 days after intestinal transplant.

This CDR3 reads CASMAGDGYTF. CDR3 DNA sequence: TGTGCCAGCATGGCGGGGGATGGCTACACCTTC. The chain joins TRBV2 to TRBJ1-2, with a weak D call TRBD1 (5 bases). This CDR3 is built from 11 residues. The V end lost 7 bases, the J end lost 6 bases, and 9 bases lay between the germline ends. The V gene's germline CDR1 is SNHLY and CDR2 FYNNEI.